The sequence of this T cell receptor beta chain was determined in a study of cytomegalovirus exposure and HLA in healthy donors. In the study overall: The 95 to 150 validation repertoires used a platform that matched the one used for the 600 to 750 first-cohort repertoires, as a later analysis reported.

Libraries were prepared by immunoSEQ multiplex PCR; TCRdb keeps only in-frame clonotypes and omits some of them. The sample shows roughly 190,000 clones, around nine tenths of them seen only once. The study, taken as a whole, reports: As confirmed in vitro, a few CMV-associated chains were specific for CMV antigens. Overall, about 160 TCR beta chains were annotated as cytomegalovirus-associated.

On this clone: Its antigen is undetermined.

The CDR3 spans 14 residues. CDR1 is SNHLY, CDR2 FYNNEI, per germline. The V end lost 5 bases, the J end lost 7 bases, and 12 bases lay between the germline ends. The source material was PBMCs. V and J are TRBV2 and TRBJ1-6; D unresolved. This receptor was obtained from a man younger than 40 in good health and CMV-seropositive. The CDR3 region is CASSSRSGNSPLHF. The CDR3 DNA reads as TGTGCCAGCAGTTCCCGTTCCGGAAATTCACCCCTCCACTTT.